Listed below are T cell receptor beta chains from one sample, sequenced in a study of identical twins. TCRdb re-called the 5' RACE reads with MiXCR, one entry per CDR3 protein. The sample has 150,000 or so distinct CDR3 sequences; under 4.5% are singletons. Sequencing was carried out using memory T cells sorted from blood. The receptors stem from a man aged 18 to 29 in good health. Each CDR3 is given with its conserved first and last residue. D genes are given only for firm matches. Size is stated for part of the rows, as once, few or many counts, or as a class when the clone is expanded.

clone size: many
D gene: NA
J gene: TRBJ1-5
V gene: TRBV20-1
CDR3 DNA: TGCAGTGCTTCTCAGGGTAGCAATCAGCCCCAGCATTTT
CDR3 protein: CSASQGSNQPQHF

clone size: NA
D gene: NA
J gene: TRBJ1-1
V gene: TRBV7-9
CDR3 DNA: TGTGCCAGCAGCGATCAGGGTAACATGAACACTGAAGCTTTCTTT
CDR3 protein: CASSDQGNMNTEAFF

clone size: many
D gene: NA
J gene: TRBJ2-7
V gene: TRBV28
CDR3 DNA: TGTGCCAGCAGTCCCCCTAGTTCGGTTTTGGCGGAGTACTTC
CDR3 protein: CASSPPSSVLAEYF

clone size: NA
D gene: TRBD2
J gene: TRBJ2-3
V gene: TRBV5-1
CDR3 DNA: TGCGCCAGCAGCGCCATAACTAGCGGGAGAAGAGTTACGCAGTATTTT
CDR3 protein: CASSAITSGRRVTQYF

clone size: many
D gene: NA
J gene: TRBJ2-1
V gene: TRBV9
CDR3 DNA: TGTGCCAGCAGCGGCCGGGATAGAACCTACAATGAGCAGTTCTTC
CDR3 protein: CASSGRDRTYNEQFF

clone size: NA
D gene: NA
J gene: TRBJ2-7
V gene: TRBV4-1
CDR3 DNA: TGCGCCAGCAGCCAAGAAATGGTACCGAGGGAGCAGTACTTC
CDR3 protein: CASSQEMVPREQYF

clone size: many
D gene: NA
J gene: TRBJ2-7
V gene: TRBV12-3/TRBV12-4
CDR3 DNA: TGTGCCAGCAGTTACCTGGGCGAGCAGTACTTC
CDR3 protein: CASSYLGEQYF

clone size: many
D gene: NA
J gene: TRBJ2-4
V gene: TRBV12-3/TRBV12-4
CDR3 DNA: TGTGCCAGCACCCTTGGGAGTGCCAAAAACATTCAGTACTTC
CDR3 protein: CASTLGSAKNIQYF

clone size: many
D gene: NA
J gene: TRBJ1-5
V gene: TRBV6-1
CDR3 DNA: TGTGCCAGCAGGCGGGGGGACTATAGCAATCAGCCCCAGCATTTT
CDR3 protein: CASRRGDYSNQPQHF

clone size: many
D gene: NA
J gene: TRBJ2-5
V gene: TRBV29-1
CDR3 DNA: TGCAGCGTTGAGTCCGAGACCCAGTACTTC
CDR3 protein: CSVESETQYF

clone size: many
D gene: NA
J gene: TRBJ2-1
V gene: TRBV10-3
CDR3 DNA: TGTGCCTTTAGGGAGGTCGAATGGGGAGAGCAGTTCTTC
CDR3 protein: CAFREVEWGEQFF

clone size: many
D gene: TRBD2
J gene: TRBJ2-1
V gene: TRBV9
CDR3 DNA: TGTGCCAGCAGCGTAGGGGTCGGACTAGCGGGAAGATATGAGCAGTTCTTC
CDR3 protein: CASSVGVGLAGRYEQFF

clone size: many
D gene: TRBD2
J gene: TRBJ2-5
V gene: TRBV6-1
CDR3 DNA: TGTGCCAGCGTCTTCGGGGGAGGGAGGCAAGAGACCCAGTACTTC
CDR3 protein: CASVFGGGRQETQYF

clone size: many
D gene: TRBD2
J gene: TRBJ2-3
V gene: TRBV15
CDR3 DNA: TGTGCCACCAGCAGGACACTAGCGGGAGGGCCGAATACGCAGTATTTT
CDR3 protein: CATSRTLAGGPNTQYF

clone size: many
D gene: NA
J gene: TRBJ1-1
V gene: TRBV20-1
CDR3 DNA: TGCAGTGCCACGGACGGCCGGAACACTGAAGCTTTCTTT
CDR3 protein: CSATDGRNTEAFF

clone size: many
D gene: TRBD2
J gene: TRBJ2-1
V gene: TRBV5-1
CDR3 DNA: TGCGCCAGCAGCTCGCTGACTAGCGGATACAATGAGCAGTTCTTC
CDR3 protein: CASSSLTSGYNEQFF

clone size: many
D gene: TRBD1
J gene: TRBJ1-6
V gene: TRBV20-1
CDR3 DNA: TGCAGTGCTAGGGGACAGGGTCCTGATTCACCCCTCCACTTT
CDR3 protein: CSARGQGPDSPLHF

clone size: many
D gene: NA
J gene: TRBJ2-2
V gene: TRBV7-3
CDR3 DNA: TGTGCCAGCAGCTTATCGGACACGGCCGGGGAGCTGTTTTTT
CDR3 protein: CASSLSDTAGELFF

clone size: many
D gene: NA
J gene: TRBJ2-3
V gene: TRBV5-1
CDR3 DNA: TGCGCCAGCAGCTTGTTTCGGGGGAGCACAGATACGCAGTATTTT
CDR3 protein: CASSLFRGSTDTQYF

clone size: few
D gene: NA
J gene: TRBJ1-2
V gene: TRBV5-1
CDR3 DNA: TGCGCCAGCAGCTTGAACTCTAACTATGGCTACACCTTC
CDR3 protein: CASSLNSNYGYTF

clone size: many
D gene: NA
J gene: TRBJ1-2
V gene: TRBV5-5
CDR3 DNA: TGTGCCAGCAGCTTGGATAATTGGTCCCGGGCTAACTATGGCTACACCTTC
CDR3 protein: CASSLDNWSRANYGYTF

clone size: many
D gene: NA
J gene: TRBJ1-2
V gene: TRBV2
CDR3 DNA: TGTGCCAGCAGTGAGATCTATGGCTACACCTTC
CDR3 protein: CASSEIYGYTF

clone size: many
D gene: NA
J gene: TRBJ1-4
V gene: TRBV7-8
CDR3 DNA: TGTGCCAGCAGCTTAGTAAAGGGAGGGAAACTGTTTTTT
CDR3 protein: CASSLVKGGKLFF

clone size: many
D gene: NA
J gene: TRBJ2-4
V gene: TRBV20-1
CDR3 DNA: TGCAGTGCTAGGGTCTTGATCGGGCCTAACCTAGCCAAAAACATTCAGTACTTC
CDR3 protein: CSARVLIGPNLAKNIQYF